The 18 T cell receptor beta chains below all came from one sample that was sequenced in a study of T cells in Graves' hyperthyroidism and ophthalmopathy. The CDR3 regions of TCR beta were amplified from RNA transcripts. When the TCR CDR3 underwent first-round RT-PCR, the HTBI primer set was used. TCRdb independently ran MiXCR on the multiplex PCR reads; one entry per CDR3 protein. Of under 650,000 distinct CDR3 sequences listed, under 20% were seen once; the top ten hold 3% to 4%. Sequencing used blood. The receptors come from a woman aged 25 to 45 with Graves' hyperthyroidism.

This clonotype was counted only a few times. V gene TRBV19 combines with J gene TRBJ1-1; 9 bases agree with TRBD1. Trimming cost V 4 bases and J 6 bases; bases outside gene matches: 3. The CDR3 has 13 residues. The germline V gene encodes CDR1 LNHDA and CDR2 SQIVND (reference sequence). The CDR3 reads CASSNWDRAEAFF. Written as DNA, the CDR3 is TGTGCCAGTAGTAACTGGGACAGGGCTGAAGCTTTCTTT. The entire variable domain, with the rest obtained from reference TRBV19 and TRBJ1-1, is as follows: DGGITQSPKYLFRKEGQNVTLSCEQNLNHDAMYWYRQDPGQGLRLIYYSQIVNDFQKGDIAEGYSVSREKKESFPLTVTSAQKNPTAFYLCASSNWDRAEAFFGQGTRLTVV.

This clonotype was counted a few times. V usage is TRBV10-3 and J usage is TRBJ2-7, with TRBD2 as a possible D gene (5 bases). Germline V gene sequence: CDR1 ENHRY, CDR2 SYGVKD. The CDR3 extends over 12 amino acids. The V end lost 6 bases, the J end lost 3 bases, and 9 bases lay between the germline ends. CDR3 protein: CAISPGVYEQYF. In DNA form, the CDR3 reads TGTGCCATCAGCCCCGGGGTCTACGAGCAGTACTTC.

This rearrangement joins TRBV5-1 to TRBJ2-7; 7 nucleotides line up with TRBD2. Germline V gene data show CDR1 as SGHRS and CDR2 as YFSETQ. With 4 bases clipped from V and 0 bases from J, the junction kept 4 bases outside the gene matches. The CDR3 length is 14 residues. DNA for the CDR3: TGCGCCAGCAGCGCCCAGCGGGACTCCTACGAGCAGTACTTC. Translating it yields CASSAQRDSYEQYF.

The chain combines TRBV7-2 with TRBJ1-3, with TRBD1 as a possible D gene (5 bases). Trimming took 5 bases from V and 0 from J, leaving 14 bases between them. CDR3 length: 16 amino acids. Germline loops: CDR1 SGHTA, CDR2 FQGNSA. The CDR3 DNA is TGTGCCAGCAGCCCCTTAGGGACGAACTCTGGAAACACCATATATTTT. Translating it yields CASSPLGTNSGNTIYF.

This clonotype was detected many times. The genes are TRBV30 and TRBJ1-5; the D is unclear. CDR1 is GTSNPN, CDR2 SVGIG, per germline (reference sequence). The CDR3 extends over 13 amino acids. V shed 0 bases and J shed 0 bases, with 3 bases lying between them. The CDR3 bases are TGTGCCTGGAGTGTCTTTAGCAATCAGCCCCAGCATTTT. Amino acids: CAWSVFSNQPQHF.

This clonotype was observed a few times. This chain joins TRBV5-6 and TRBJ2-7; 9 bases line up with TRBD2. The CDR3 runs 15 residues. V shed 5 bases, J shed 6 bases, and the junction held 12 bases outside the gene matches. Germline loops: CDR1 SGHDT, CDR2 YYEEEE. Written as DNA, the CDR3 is TGTGCCAGCAGGCCCCAGGGACTAGCATTTCGCGAGCAGTACTTC. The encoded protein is CASRPQGLAFREQYF.

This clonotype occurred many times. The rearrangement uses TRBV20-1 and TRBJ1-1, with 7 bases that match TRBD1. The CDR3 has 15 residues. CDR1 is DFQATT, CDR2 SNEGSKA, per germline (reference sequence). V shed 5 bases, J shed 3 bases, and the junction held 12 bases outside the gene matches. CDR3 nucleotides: TGCAGTGCTGCCTCCCTGCGCAGGGGGGACACTGAAGCTTTCTTT. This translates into CSAASLRRGDTEAFF.

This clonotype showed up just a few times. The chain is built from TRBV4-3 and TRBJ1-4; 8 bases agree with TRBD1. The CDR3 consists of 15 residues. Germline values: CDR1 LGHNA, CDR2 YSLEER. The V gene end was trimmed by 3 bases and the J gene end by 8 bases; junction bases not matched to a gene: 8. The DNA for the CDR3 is TGCGCCAGCAGCCACCTGACAGGGGCAAGCGAAAAACTGTTTTTT. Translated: CASSHLTGASEKLFF.

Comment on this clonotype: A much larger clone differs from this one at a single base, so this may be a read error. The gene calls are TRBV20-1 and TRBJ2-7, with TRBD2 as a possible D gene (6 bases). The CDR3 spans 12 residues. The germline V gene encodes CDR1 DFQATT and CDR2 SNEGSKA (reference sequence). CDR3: CGARRGVGEQYF. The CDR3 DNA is TGCGGTGCTAGGAGGGGCGTCGGCGAGCAGTACTTC.

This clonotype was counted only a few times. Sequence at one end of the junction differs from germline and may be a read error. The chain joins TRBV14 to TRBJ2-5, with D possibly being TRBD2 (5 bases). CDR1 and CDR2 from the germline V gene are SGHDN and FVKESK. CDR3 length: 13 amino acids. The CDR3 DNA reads TGTGCCAGCAGCCCCCACGGGGTTTCTGACCTACACTTC. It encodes CASSPHGVSDLHF.

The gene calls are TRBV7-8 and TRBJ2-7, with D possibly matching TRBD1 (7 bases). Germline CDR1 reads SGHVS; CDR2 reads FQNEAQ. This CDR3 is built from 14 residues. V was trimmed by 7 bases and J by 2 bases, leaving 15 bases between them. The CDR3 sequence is CASTQGGRAYEQYF. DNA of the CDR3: TGTGCCAGCACCCAGGGGGGTAGAGCCTACGAGCAGTACTTC.

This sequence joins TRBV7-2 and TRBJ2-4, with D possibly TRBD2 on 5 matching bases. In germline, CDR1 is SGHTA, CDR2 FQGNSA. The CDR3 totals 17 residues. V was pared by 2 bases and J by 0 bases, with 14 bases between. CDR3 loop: CASSLFSLAGAKNIQYF. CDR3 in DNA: TGTGCCAGCAGCTTATTCTCCCTGGCGGGAGCCAAAAACATTCAGTACTTC.

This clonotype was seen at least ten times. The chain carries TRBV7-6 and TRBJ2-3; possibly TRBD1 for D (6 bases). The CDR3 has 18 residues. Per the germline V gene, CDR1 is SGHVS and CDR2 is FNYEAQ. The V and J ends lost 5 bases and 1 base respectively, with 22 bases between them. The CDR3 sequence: CASSPLAGVWAGTDTQYF. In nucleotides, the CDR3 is TGTGCCAGCAGCCCACTTGCAGGGGTTTGGGCGGGCACAGATACGCAGTATTTT. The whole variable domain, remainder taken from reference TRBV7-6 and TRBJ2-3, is GAGVSQSPRYKVTKRGQDVALRCDPISGHVSLYWYRQALGQGPEFLTYFNYEAQQDKSGLPNDRFSAERPEGSISTLTIQRTEQRDSAMYRCASSPLAGVWAGTDTQYFGPGTRLTVL.

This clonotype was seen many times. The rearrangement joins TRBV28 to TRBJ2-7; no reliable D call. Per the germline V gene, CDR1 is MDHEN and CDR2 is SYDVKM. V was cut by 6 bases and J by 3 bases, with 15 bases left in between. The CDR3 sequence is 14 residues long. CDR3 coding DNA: TGTGCCAGCAGCCTTCCAACCGGGTTCTACGAGCAGTACTTC. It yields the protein CASSLPTGFYEQYF.

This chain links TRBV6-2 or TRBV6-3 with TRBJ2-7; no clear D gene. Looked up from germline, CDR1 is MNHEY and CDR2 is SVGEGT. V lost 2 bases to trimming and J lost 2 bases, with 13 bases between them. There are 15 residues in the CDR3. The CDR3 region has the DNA TGTGCCAGCAGTTACCCGGAAGGGTCCCCCTACGAGCAGTACTTC. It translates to CASSYPEGSPYEQYF.

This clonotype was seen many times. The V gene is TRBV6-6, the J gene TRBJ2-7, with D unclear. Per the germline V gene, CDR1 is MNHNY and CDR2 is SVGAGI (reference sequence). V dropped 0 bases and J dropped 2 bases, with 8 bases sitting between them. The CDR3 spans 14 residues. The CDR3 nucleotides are TGTGCCAGCAGTTACTCCCAACCAGCCTACGAGCAGTACTTC. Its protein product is CASSYSQPAYEQYF.

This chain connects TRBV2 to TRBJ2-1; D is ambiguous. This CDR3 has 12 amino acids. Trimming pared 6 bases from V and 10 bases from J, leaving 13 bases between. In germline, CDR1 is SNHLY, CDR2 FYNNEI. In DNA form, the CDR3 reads TGTGCCAGCAGGCCTAGTGTGAGGGAGCAGTTCTTC. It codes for CASRPSVREQFF.

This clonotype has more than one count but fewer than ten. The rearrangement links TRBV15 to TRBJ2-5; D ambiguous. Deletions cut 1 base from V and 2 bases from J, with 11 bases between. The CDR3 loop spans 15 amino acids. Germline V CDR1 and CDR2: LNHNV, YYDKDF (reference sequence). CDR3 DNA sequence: TGTGCCACCAGCAGAGGCTTTGGGCAGCAAGAGACCCAGTACTTC. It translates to CATSRGFGQQETQYF. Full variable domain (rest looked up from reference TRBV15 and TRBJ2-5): DAMVIQNPRYQVTQFGKPVTLSCSQTLNHNVMYWYQQKSSQAPKLLFHYYDKDFNNEADTPDNFQSRRPNTSFCFLDIRSPGLGDTAMYLCATSRGFGQQETQYFGPGTRLLVL.